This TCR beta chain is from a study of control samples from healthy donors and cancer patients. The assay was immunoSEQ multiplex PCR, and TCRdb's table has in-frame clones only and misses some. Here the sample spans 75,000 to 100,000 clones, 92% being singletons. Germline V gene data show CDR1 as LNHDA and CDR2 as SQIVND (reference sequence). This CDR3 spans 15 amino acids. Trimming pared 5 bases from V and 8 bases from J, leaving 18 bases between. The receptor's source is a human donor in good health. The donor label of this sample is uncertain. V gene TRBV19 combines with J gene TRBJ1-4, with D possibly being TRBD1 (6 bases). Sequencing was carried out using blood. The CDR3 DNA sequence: TGTGCCAGTAGTCGTGAACGTACAGGGATAGAAAAACTGTTTTTT. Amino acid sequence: CASSRERTGIEKLFF.